This TCR beta chain was identified during a study of regulatory T cells in long-lasting Graves disease. This clonotype showed up just a few times. Trimming shortened V by 4 bases and J by 8 bases, and 32 bases separated the two germline ends. Germline loops: CDR1 MGHRA, CDR2 YSYEKL. The CDR3 covers 20 residues. Arm-PCR of CDR3 regions and iRepertoire HTBI primers were the basis on which TCR beta libraries were built. MiXCR, applied by TCRdb to the multiplex PCR reads, yields one record per CDR3 protein. This sample has about 530,000 distinct CDR3 sequences; approximately 16% occur once, and the top ten carry approximately 25%. The time point was: newly diagnosed GD, antithyroid drugs for less than 3 months. PBMC RNA served as the TCR library source. The sample also formed part of further work on T cells in Graves' hyperthyroidism and ophthalmopathy.

The rearrangement links TRBV4-1 to TRBJ2-2; D may be TRBD2 (6 bases). This clonotype was sampled from a woman in her forties or fifties with Graves disease. This specimen was peripheral blood mononuclear cells (PBMCs), taken at new diagnosis, from a patient treated with antithyroid drugs. In nucleotides, the CDR3 is TGCGCCAGCAGCCCTGCGACATCTTCGGCGGGGTGGCGCGCAACGGGGGAGCTGTTTTTT. Its translation: CASSPATSSAGWRATGELFF.